One and the same sample provided the 27 T cell receptor beta chains below, sequenced in a study of tumor-infiltrating lymphocytes in glioblastoma multiforme. TCR beta libraries were built from RNA through three nested multiplex PCR rounds using modified ARM-PCR. In TCRdb, the multiplex PCR reads were re-called with MiXCR into one record per CDR3 protein. Of 10,000 to 15,000 distinct CDR3 sequences in the sample, roughly 64% were seen once. What was sequenced was brain tumor tissue. Receptors were obtained from a male donor with glioblastoma.

The count of this clonotype is one. This sequence joins TRBV20-1 and TRBJ2-7; 11 bases are shared with TRBD1. The CDR3 extends over 15 amino acids. The germline V gene encodes CDR1 DFQATT and CDR2 SNEGSKA (reference sequence). With 5 bases clipped from V and 0 bases from J, the junction kept 6 bases outside the gene matches. CDR3 residues: CSASGQGVISYEQYF. As DNA, the CDR3 is TGCAGTGCTTCGGGACAGGGGGTCATCTCCTACGAGCAGTACTTC.

This clonotype has just a few counts. This chain connects TRBV29-1 to TRBJ2-5; TRBD1 agrees at 8 bases. The CDR3 has 13 residues. V lost 2 bases, J lost 5 bases, and 4 bases stayed unmatched. Germline V gene lookup returns CDR1 SQVTM and CDR2 ANQGSEA. The CDR3 sequence is CSVEIDRGETQYF. In nucleotides, the CDR3 is TGCAGCGTTGAAATCGACAGGGGCGAGACCCAGTACTTC.

The chain has TRBV10-2 and TRBJ1-2; 7 bases are a match to TRBD1. J gave up 5 bases and V 5 bases, and 14 bases lay outside the gene matches. The length of the CDR3 is 16 residues. CDR1 is WSHSY, CDR2 SAAADI, per germline. This chain's CDR3 is CASSPPGQSGKYGYTF. CDR3 DNA sequence: TGCGCCAGCAGTCCTCCGGGACAGAGCGGGAAATATGGCTACACCTTC.

To note about this clonotype: This is likely a read error, given that the CDR3 carries no conserved phenylalanine or tryptophan at its end. The chain combines TRBV20-1 with TRBJ2-7; 7 bases are shared with TRBD1. Trimming removed 1 base from V and 6 bases from J; junction bases left unmatched: 9. This CDR3 is built from 14 residues. The germline CDR1 and CDR2 sequences are DFQATT and SNEGSKA (reference sequence). The CDR3: CSARATGREREQYS. The CDR3 DNA follows: TGCAGTGCTAGAGCGACAGGGAGAGAGCGCGAGCAGTACTCC.

Notes on this clonotype: This is likely a read error, given that the CDR3 carries no conserved phenylalanine or tryptophan at its end. The rearrangement uses TRBV29-1 and TRBJ2-3; perhaps TRBD2 as D (6 bases). This CDR3 is 12 amino acids long. V was shortened by 4 bases and J by 3 bases, with 8 bases between the two germline ends. CDR1 and CDR2 from the germline V gene are SQVTM and ANQGSEA. CDR3 nucleotide sequence: TGCAGCGTTGGAGGAGGGACAGATACGCAGTATTTG. Translating gives CSVGGGTDTQYL.

V usage is TRBV20-1 and J usage is TRBJ2-5; D might be TRBD2 (6 bases). The V gene lost 3 bases and the J gene lost 5 bases, with 13 bases spanning the gap. CDR3 size: 13 residues. The germline V gene encodes CDR1 DFQATT and CDR2 SNEGSKA (reference sequence). The CDR3 DNA follows: TGCAGTGCTAGTCGGGGGAAACAGGAGACCCAGTACTTC. This encodes CSASRGKQETQYF.

This clonotype showed up just a few times. The conserved phenylalanine or tryptophan normally closing the CDR3 is absent here, so this likely arose from a read error. V gene TRBV13 combines with J gene TRBJ2-6; TRBD1 matches 7 bases. Germline lookup yields CDR1 PRHDT and CDR2 FYEKMQ (reference sequence). Germline trimming cut 5 bases from V and 2 bases from J; bases unmatched to any gene: 6. The CDR3 is 16 residues long. DNA of the CDR3: TGTGCCAGCAGCGCAAGACAGGGAGCTGGGGCCAACGTCCTGACTCTC. This sequence encodes CASSARQGAGANVLTL.

On this clonotype: A much larger clone sits a single nucleotide away, making a read error possible. The chain links TRBV11-3 to TRBJ1-6; tentatively, D is TRBD1 (6 bases). This CDR3 region has 16 residues. Germline CDR1 and CDR2: SGHNT and YENEEA. The CDR3 here is CASNLEAGDWGSPLHF. Written as DNA, the CDR3 is TGTGCCAGCAACTTAGAGGCAGGGGATTGGGGATCACCCCTCCACTTT.

This chain connects TRBV10-2 to TRBJ2-7; D remains ambiguous. There are 10 residues in the CDR3. V gave up 8 bases and J gave up 3 bases, with 5 bases separating them. Germline V gene data show CDR1 as WSHSY and CDR2 as SAAADI. The CDR3 reads CASAHYEQYF. The CDR3, as DNA: TGCGCCAGCGCACACTACGAGCAGTACTTC.

This clonotype is medium-sized (0.01 to 0.1%) within its sample. The V gene is TRBV5-6, the J gene TRBJ2-1, with TRBD2 identical over 7 bases. In germline, CDR1 is SGHDT, CDR2 YYEEEE. Trimming removed 2 bases from V and 4 bases from J; junction bases left unmatched: 12. The CDR3 has 17 residues. This chain's CDR3 is CASSLFGLAEGYNEQFF. As DNA, the CDR3 is TGTGCCAGCAGCTTATTTGGGCTAGCGGAGGGATACAATGAGCAGTTCTTC.

This clonotype was recorded a few times. The chain recombines TRBV2 with TRBJ1-5; no firm D call. Trimming left V 8 bases short and J 0 bases short, with 8 bases between. Germline V CDR1 and CDR2: SNHLY, FYNNEI. This CDR3 contains 13 residues. This CDR3 reads CASRGSSNQPQHF. CDR3 in DNA: TGTGCCAGCCGCGGGAGTAGCAATCAGCCCCAGCATTTT.

This clonotype has just one count. An end of the junction does not agree with germline; a read error may underlie this. The V and J genes are TRBV20-1 and TRBJ2-5; 8 bases map to TRBD2. The CDR3 is made up of 16 amino acids. In germline, CDR1 is DFQATT, CDR2 SNEGSKA (reference sequence). This CDR3 is CSARGTSRTARETQYF. The DNA of the CDR3 is TGCAGTGCTAGAGGGACTAGCAGGACAGCACGAGAGACCCAGTATTTC.

On this clonotype: The CDR3 carries no conserved terminal phenylalanine or tryptophan, so it likely arises from a read error. No DNA is shown, since the ends of the CDR3 on it are uncertain; the CDR3 is the one TCRdb lists. This chain joins TRBV6-6 and TRBJ1-6. Including both end residues, the CDR3 is 13 amino acids long. The germline V gene encodes CDR1 MNHNY and CDR2 SVGAGI (reference sequence). CDR3 residues: CASSPIMGSPIHS.

This clonotype is large within its sample. This rearrangement joins TRBV11-2 to TRBJ2-7; unclear D gene. The CDR3 spans 11 residues. Germline loops: CDR1 SGHAT, CDR2 FQNNGV. Trimming took 4 bases from V and 8 from J, leaving 9 bases between them. The chain's CDR3 is CASSSYLQQYF. CDR3 in DNA: TGTGCCAGCAGCTCGTATTTGCAGCAGTACTTC.

Turning to this clonotype: Compared with germline, one end of the junction differs, possibly owing to a read error. V is TRBV20-1 and J is TRBJ2-1; D not resolved. Germline loops: CDR1 DFQATT, CDR2 SNEGSKA (reference sequence). The CDR3 sequence is 11 residues long. CDR3 protein: CSAGDRNEQFF. CDR3 nucleotide sequence: TGCAGTGCTGGAGATAGGAATGAGCAGTTCTTC.

Of note for this clonotype: The missing conserved phenylalanine or tryptophan at the end of this CDR3 makes a read error likely. The chain couples TRBV6-1 to TRBJ1-5, with 7 positions matching TRBD1. The CDR3 contains 19 residues. The germline V gene has CDR1 MNHNS and CDR2 SASEGT. CDR3 amino acids: CASSVKIPGQLYSNQPQHV. The CDR3 nucleotides read TGCGCCAGCAGTGTAAAAATTCCGGGACAGCTATATAGCAATCAGCCCCAGCATGTT.

V is TRBV6-6 and J is TRBJ2-5, with a tentative D call TRBD2 (5 bases). Trimming cost V 6 bases and J 5 bases, with 10 bases left between them. CDR3 length: 12 residues. Germline V gives CDR1 MNHNY, CDR2 SVGAGI (reference sequence). Written as DNA, the CDR3 is TGTGCCAGCAGCCCTCCGGGGGAGACCCAGTACTTC. It specifies CASSPPGETQYF.

This clonotype is medium-sized. V is TRBV12-3 or TRBV12-4 and J is TRBJ2-5, with no clear D. The CDR3 contains 14 residues. The ends were cut back, 2 bases at V and 5 bases at J, with 12 bases in the middle. The CDR3 region has the DNA TGTGCCAGCAGTTTAAGTTACGCCGGGGAGACCCAGTACTTC. As protein: CASSLSYAGETQYF.

This clonotype was counted only a few times. The genes are TRBV20-1 and TRBJ1-5, with a possible D match to TRBD1 (5 bases). Trimming cost V 1 base and J 7 bases, with 11 bases left between them. The CDR3 covers 13 residues. CDR1 is DFQATT, CDR2 SNEGSKA, per germline (reference sequence). For the CDR3, the DNA is TGCAGTGCTAGAGTAGGGCGGGGGCAGCCCCAGCATTTT. Amino acids: CSARVGRGQPQHF.

About this clonotype itself: As the CDR3 is not closed by the conserved phenylalanine or tryptophan, this likely results from a read error. Because the CDR3's place on the DNA is in doubt, the DNA is left out and the CDR3 is given as listed by TCRdb. V is TRBV4-1 and J is TRBJ1-1. The germline V gene encodes CDR1 MGHRA and CDR2 YSYEKL. The CDR3 is 13 residues long, counting both termini. The CDR3: CASSQEISTEASL.

This clonotype has only one observation. This sequence joins TRBV4-1 and TRBJ2-6; 10 nucleotides align to TRBD2. The germline V gene encodes CDR1 MGHRA and CDR2 YSYEKL. This CDR3 has 23 amino acids. V lost 0 bases and J lost 0; bases outside the gene matches: 17. CDR3 nucleotides: TGCGCCAGCAGCCAAGAACTTTCGTTGGCTAGCGGGAGATCAGGCTCTGGGGCCAACGTCCTGACTTTC. It specifies CASSQELSLASGRSGSGANVLTF.

This clonotype appeared a single time. The chain recombines TRBV12-3 or TRBV12-4 with TRBJ2-3; 14 positions agree with TRBD2. V lost 6 bases to trimming and J lost 5 bases; unmatched junction nucleotides: 13. The length of the CDR3 is 18 residues. The CDR3 DNA is TGTGCCAGCAGAATCGGACTAGCGGGAGGCAAATGGCGAGATACGCAGTATTTT. Translated, it gives CASRIGLAGGKWRDTQYF.

About this clonotype itself: This may arise from a read error, as a much more abundant clone is one base away. The chain couples TRBV5-1 to TRBJ2-7, with D possibly being TRBD1 (5 bases). The germline V gene has CDR1 SGHRS and CDR2 YFSETQ. CDR3 length: 16 residues. V lost 4 bases, J lost 3 bases, and 20 bases lay in between. CDR3 residues: CASSPQGTAANYEQYF. The CDR3 DNA sequence: TGCGCCAGCAGCCCCCAGGGAACAGCTGCCAACTACGAGCAGTACTTC.

Of note for this clonotype: One end of the junction is discordant with germline, which a read error may explain. The CDR3 here is CASGLRREGGEAFF. DNA of the CDR3: TGTGCCAGCGGCTTGAGGCGGGAAGGCGGGGAAGCTTTCTTT. V and J are TRBV5-5 and TRBJ1-1, with D uncertain. The CDR3 has 14 residues. Germline CDR1 and CDR2: SGHKS and YYEKEE (reference sequence).

Of note for this clonotype: One end of the junction is discordant with germline, which a read error may explain. Written as DNA, the CDR3 is TGTGCCAGCAGCTCTCGGGGTTTAGGGACCCAATACTTC. This gives the protein CASSSRGLGTQYF. The J gene is TRBJ2-5, the V gene TRBV11-2; either TRBD1 or TRBD2 may fit D (5 bases each). This CDR3 comprises 13 residues. Germline lookup yields CDR1 SGHAT and CDR2 FQNNGV.

The V call is TRBV20-1, the J call TRBJ1-4; TRBD1 agrees at 9 bases. Germline trimming cut 5 bases from V and 7 bases from J; bases unmatched to any gene: 11. The CDR3 loop spans 15 amino acids. Germline assignment: CDR1 DFQATT and CDR2 SNEGSKA (reference sequence). The CDR3 spells CSAEPPQGQGEKLFF. CDR3 sequence (DNA): TGCAGTGCTGAGCCCCCCCAGGGACAGGGTGAAAAACTGTTTTTT.

The sample holds a few counts of this clonotype. The V call is TRBV27, the J call TRBJ1-4; the D is unclear. The germline V and J ends were trimmed by 7 bases and 3 bases, with 9 bases remaining between them. Per the germline V gene, CDR1 is MNHEY and CDR2 is SMNVEV (reference sequence). CDR3 length equals 13 residues. CDR3 residues: CASMGSANEKLFF. The CDR3 nucleotides read TGTGCCAGCATGGGCTCAGCTAATGAAAAACTGTTTTTT.